The rows below give T cell receptor beta chains drawn from one sample of a study of blood T cell repertoires in COVID-19. TCRdb keeps only in-frame clones here, not all; method: immunoSEQ multiplex PCR. The sample yields about 120,000 clones, roughly 87% seen once. What was sequenced was peripheral blood. Receptor source: an elderly woman with acute or convalescent COVID-19. Each CDR3 is given with its conserved first and last residue. The D gene is left open where the match is weak. Clone size, where shown, is once, few, many, or a class for clones that have expanded.

j_call d_call clone_size v_call cdr3_aa cdr3_nt
TRBJ2-7 TRBD1 NA TRBV18 CASSPGTASYEQYF TGTGCCAGCTCACCAGGGACAGCTTCCTACGAGCAGTACTTC
TRBJ2-6 NA NA TRBV7-2 CASTFSASGANVLTF TGTGCCAGCACCTTCAGTGCCTCTGGGGCCAACGTCCTGACTTTC
TRBJ1-4 NA NA TRBV5-1 CASSLAGTSNEKLFF TGCGCCAGCAGCTTGGCCGGGACTTCTAATGAAAAACTGTTTTTT
TRBJ2-7 TRBD2 NA TRBV6-1 CASSEWGPAGASYEQYF TGTGCCAGCAGTGAATGGGGCCCCGCGGGAGCGTCCTACGAGCAGTACTTC
TRBJ2-3 TRBD2 NA TRBV3-1/TRBV3-2 CASSPQLAGGRHTQYF TGTGCCAGCAGCCCTCAACTAGCGGGGGGGCGACATACGCAGTATTTT
TRBJ1-6 NA NA TRBV7-9 CASSMGGLPYNSPLHF TGTGCCAGCAGCATGGGAGGGTTGCCCTATAATTCACCCCTCCACTTT
TRBJ1-6 NA few TRBV11-2 CASSSRVRDSPLHF TGTGCCAGCAGCTCCAGGGTAAGGGATTCACCCCTCCACTTT
TRBJ1-4 NA once TRBV7-9 CASSREGRANEKLFF TGTGCCAGCAGTCGCGAAGGGAGGGCTAATGAAAAACTGTTTTTT
TRBJ1-1 TRBD1 NA TRBV6-5 CASSSKSNRGFTEAFF TGTGCCAGCAGTTCCAAATCGAACAGGGGTTTCACTGAAGCTTTCTTT
TRBJ2-1 NA NA TRBV27 CASSYSRYNEQFF TGTGCCAGCAGTTATAGTCGGTACAATGAGCAGTTCTTC
TRBJ1-2 TRBD1 few TRBV3-1/TRBV3-2 CASSPVRDRHYGYTF TGTGCCAGCAGCCCAGTGCGGGACAGACACTATGGCTACACCTTC
TRBJ2-1 NA NA TRBV5-1 CASNPGLEHNEQFF TGCGCCAGCAACCCGGGACTGGAACACAATGAGCAGTTCTTC
TRBJ1-2 NA NA TRBV2 CASGGHQEGYTF TGTGCCAGCGGGGGACACCAGGAAGGCTACACCTTC
TRBJ2-5 NA few TRBV6-2/TRBV6-3 CASSFLSGTQYF TGTGCCAGCAGTTTCCTGTCGGGGACCCAGTACTTC
TRBJ1-2 NA once TRBV5-5 CASSLQYEGYTF TGTGCCAGCAGCTTACAATACGAAGGCTACACCTTC
TRBJ1-2 NA NA TRBV6-5 CASANAGGNYGYTF TGTGCCAGCGCGAACGCCGGCGGGAACTATGGCTACACCTTC
TRBJ1-6 NA NA TRBV7-9 CASSLALDRNSPLHF TGTGCCAGCAGCTTAGCCCTCGACAGAAATTCACCCCTCCACTTT
TRBJ1-2 NA NA TRBV19 CASSNRANYGYTF TGTGCCAGTTCTAACCGGGCTAACTATGGCTACACCTTC
TRBJ1-1 NA many TRBV6-5 CASSDIVNTEAFF TGTGCCAGCAGCGACATTGTTAACACTGAAGCTTTCTTT
TRBJ2-7 NA NA TRBV11-2 CASSPRGRGELFEQYF TGTGCCAGCAGCCCCCGAGGAAGGGGCGAGTTGTTCGAGCAGTACTTC
TRBJ1-6 NA once TRBV19 CASSIRMSPSGRNSPLHF TGTGCCAGTAGTATTAGAATGTCTCCTTCTGGGAGAAATTCACCCCTCCACTTT
TRBJ2-2 NA NA TRBV7-9 CASSPLAGIVTGELFF TGTGCCAGCAGCCCCCTGGCGGGGATAGTCACCGGGGAGCTGTTTTTT
TRBJ1-1 TRBD1 NA TRBV5-1 CASSATGENTEAFF TGCGCCAGCAGTGCGACAGGGGAGAACACTGAAGCTTTCTTT
TRBJ2-7 TRBD1 NA TRBV19 CASSPYTDRVPHEQYF TGTGCCAGTAGTCCCTACACGGACAGGGTTCCCCACGAGCAGTACTTC
TRBJ2-5 TRBD2 NA TRBV25-1 CASTTSGGAWETQYF TGTGCCAGCACGACTAGCGGGGGGGCCTGGGAGACCCAGTACTTC
TRBJ2-2 NA NA TRBV5-1 CASSSGNANTGELFF TGCGCCAGCAGCTCAGGGAACGCGAACACCGGGGAGCTGTTTTTT
TRBJ1-5 NA NA TRBV6-5 CASSTGLLNQPQHF TGTGCCAGCAGTACCGGGTTGTTAAATCAGCCCCAGCATTTT
TRBJ2-3 TRBD2 NA TRBV11-1 CASSPGGLAGTDTQYF TGTGCCAGCAGCCCGGGGGGACTAGCCGGCACAGATACGCAGTATTTT
TRBJ1-4 NA NA TRBV15 CATSGLINEKLFF TGTGCCACCAGCGGACTCATTAATGAAAAACTGTTTTTT
TRBJ1-3 NA NA TRBV6-1 CASSEFRVGGVGNTIYF TGTGCCAGCAGTGAATTTCGGGTAGGGGGAGTTGGAAACACCATATATTTT
TRBJ1-5 NA NA TRBV5-6 CASSLGTHNSNQPQHF TGTGCCAGCAGCTTGGGGACACATAATAGCAATCAGCCCCAGCATTTT
TRBJ2-1 NA NA TRBV24-1 CATSGGSDTYNEQFF TGTGCCACCAGTGGCGGTAGCGATACCTACAATGAGCAGTTCTTC
TRBJ2-1 TRBD1 NA TRBV5-1 CASSLTTGGDGNEQFF TGCGCCAGCAGCTTAACGACAGGGGGCGACGGAAATGAGCAGTTCTTC
TRBJ1-1 NA NA TRBV29-1 CSALVTGNTEAFF TGCAGCGCCCTCGTAACAGGGAACACTGAAGCTTTCTTT
TRBJ2-3 TRBD1 NA TRBV11-3 CASSSGRTGRPDTQYF TGTGCCAGCAGCTCCGGAAGGACAGGGAGGCCAGATACGCAGTATTTT
TRBJ1-4 NA once TRBV7-8 CASRSGQFNEKLFF TGTGCCAGCAGGAGTGGACAGTTTAATGAAAAACTGTTTTTT
TRBJ1-2 NA once TRBV28 CASSLGGARYGYTF TGTGCCAGCAGTTTAGGGGGGGCGCGGTATGGCTACACCTTC
TRBJ2-6 NA NA TRBV7-3 CASSLGTLRSGANVLTF TGTGCCAGCAGCTTAGGGACACTCCGCTCTGGGGCCAACGTCCTGACTTTC
TRBJ1-3 NA NA TRBV7-2 CASSRQSLGNTIYF TGTGCCAGCAGTAGACAGTCCCTTGGAAACACCATATATTTT
TRBJ2-2 NA few TRBV7-9 CASSLVQYTGELFF TGTGCCAGCAGCTTAGTACAGTACACCGGGGAGCTGTTTTTT
TRBJ1-6 NA NA TRBV2 CASSEVGGLSPLHF TGTGCCAGCAGTGAAGTAGGAGGCCTTTCACCCCTCCACTTT
TRBJ1-2 NA NA TRBV28 CASSPPGQYPGYTF TGTGCCAGCAGTCCCCCTGGACAGTATCCAGGCTACACCTTC
TRBJ1-1 NA NA TRBV7-6 CASSPGGVRGTAGERNTEAFF TGTGCCAGCAGCCCTGGGGGGGTTCGCGGGACGGCGGGGGAGAGGAACACTGAAGCTTTCTTT
TRBJ1-1 NA NA TRBV7-2 CASSLGGRRAFF TGTGCCAGCAGCTTAGGTGGCAGGCGAGCTTTCTTT
TRBJ2-4 TRBD2 NA TRBV5-1 CASSLGTSGNIQYF TGCGCCAGCAGCTTGGGGACTAGCGGAAACATTCAGTACTTC
TRBJ1-2 NA NA TRBV12-5 CASGSDHGVYGYTF TGTGCTAGTGGTTCGGACCACGGGGTATATGGCTACACCTTC
TRBJ1-1 TRBD1 NA TRBV10-3 CATGTGQDTEAFF TGTGCCACCGGGACAGGTCAGGACACTGAAGCTTTCTTT
TRBJ1-3 TRBD1 once TRBV7-9 CASTPGQEYTIYF TGTGCCAGCACCCCAGGACAGGAGTACACCATATATTTT
TRBJ2-4 TRBD1 NA TRBV6-5 CASSLDRFSAKNIQYF TGTGCCAGCAGTTTGGACAGGTTTTCGGCCAAAAACATTCAGTACTTC
TRBJ2-2 TRBD1 NA TRBV5-6 CASSFWTGGPPGELFF TGTGCCAGCAGCTTTTGGACAGGCGGACCACCCGGGGAGCTGTTTTTT
TRBJ1-1 NA once TRBV6-5 CASSYSTRGLTEAFF TGTGCCAGCAGTTACTCGACTCGGGGGTTGACTGAAGCTTTCTTT
TRBJ1-1 NA NA TRBV9 CASSALPESGGAFF TGTGCCAGCAGCGCCCTCCCCGAGTCAGGTGGGGCTTTCTTT
TRBJ1-2 TRBD1 once TRBV27 CASSLGTGKYGYTF TGTGCCAGCAGTTTAGGGACAGGAAAGTATGGCTACACCTTC
TRBJ2-1 TRBD1 NA TRBV10-3 CAISQPGQGFNEQFF TGTGCCATCAGCCAGCCGGGACAGGGGTTTAATGAGCAGTTCTTC
TRBJ2-1 NA NA TRBV29-1 CSVKGNNEQFF TGCAGCGTTAAGGGGAACAATGAGCAGTTCTTC
TRBJ1-1 TRBD1 once TRBV5-1 CASSLGRTGVTTEAFF TGCGCCAGCAGCTTGGGAAGAACAGGGGTGACCACTGAAGCTTTCTTT
TRBJ1-2 NA NA TRBV5-1 CASSLGPQTGYIYGYTF TGCGCCAGCAGCTTGGGGCCTCAGACAGGATATATCTATGGCTACACCTTC